This is a list of T cell receptor beta chains from one sample in a study of regulatory T cells in long-lasting Graves disease. TCRdb passed the multiplex PCR reads through MiXCR, listing each CDR3 protein once. The sample contains approximately 470,000 distinct CDR3 sequences, around 21% of which appear only once. The specimen comprised peripheral blood mononuclear cells (PBMCs), sampled when the disease was refractory, from a patient treated with antithyroid drugs. The receptors derive from a female donor with Graves disease. Both conserved end residues are part of each CDR3. A D gene is named only where the DNA matches it firmly. Some rows have no size entry. The others give once, few or many, or a class for an expanded clone.

TRBV10-3	13	many	.	TRBJ1-6	TGTGCCATCAGTGAGAATGGCGGGGTACCCCTCCACTTT	CAISENGGVPLHF
TRBV27	17	many	TRBD2	TRBJ2-2	TGTGCCAGCAGTCCTACTAGCGGGAGGGCCATCACCGGGGAGCTGTTTTTT	CASSPTSGRAITGELFF
TRBV27	13	.	.	TRBJ1-6	TGTGCCAGCAGCTTGTGGGACCGCTCACCCCTCCACTTT	CASSLWDRSPLHF
TRBV2	13	many	.	TRBJ2-1	TGTGCCAGCAGTGAGGACTGGGTCAATGAGCAGTTCTTC	CASSEDWVNEQFF
TRBV28	16	.	.	TRBJ2-6	TGTGCCAGCAGCCCTACGGGACCATCTGGGGCCAACGTCCTGACTTTC	CASSPTGPSGANVLTF
TRBV7-9	12	.	.	TRBJ2-4	TGTGCCAGCAGCTTGTCCGGGGACATTCAGTACTTC	CASSLSGDIQYF
TRBV5-1	15	.	TRBD1	TRBJ2-7	TGCGCCAGCAGCTCGGGGACAGGGAAATTCTACGAGCAGTACTTC	CASSSGTGKFYEQYF
TRBV2	13	few	.	TRBJ2-1	TGTGCCAGCAGTGAAGCGCGAGGGGGTGAGCAGTTCTTC	CASSEARGGEQFF
TRBV15	15	.	.	TRBJ2-7	TGTGCCACCAGCAGAGATCATGGAGGGGGCTTAGAGCAGTACTTC	CATSRDHGGGLEQYF
TRBV6-2/TRBV6-3	15	many	TRBD2	TRBJ2-7	TGTGCCAGCAGTTACTCGATCGGCGGGAGGAACGAGCAGTACTTC	CASSYSIGGRNEQYF
TRBV13	12	many	.	TRBJ1-1	TGTGCCAGCAGCCAGGGTTACACTGAAGCTTTCTTT	CASSQGYTEAFF
TRBV3-1	14	.	TRBD2	TRBJ2-7	TGTGCCAGCAGCCGGGGGGGGATCTCCTACGAGCAGTACTTC	CASSRGGISYEQYF
TRBV4-1	15	.	TRBD1	TRBJ2-5	TGCGCCAGCAGCCGTGGACAGGGGCAGGGAGAGACCCAGTACTTC	CASSRGQGQGETQYF
TRBV6-6	17	.	.	TRBJ2-3	TGTGCCAGCAGTTACTCGATACTCCTGACTGAGTCGGATACGCAGTATTTT	CASSYSILLTESDTQYF
TRBV12-3/TRBV12-4	15	many	TRBD1	TRBJ2-5	TGTGCCAGCAGCTCCTTGGGACAGGGTAAAGAGACCCAGTACTTC	CASSSLGQGKETQYF
TRBV15	16	few	TRBD2	TRBJ2-1	TGTGCCACCAGCAGAGATCTGGGAGGGGTTACCTACGAGCAGTTCTTC	CATSRDLGGVTYEQFF
TRBV30	13	many	.	TRBJ2-7	TGTGCCTGGAGTCCCCAGGGACATTACGAGCAGTACTTC	CAWSPQGHYEQYF
TRBV5-1	14	many	TRBD1	TRBJ1-5	TGTGCCAGCAGCCAGGGGGGTGGCAATCAGCCCCAGCATTTT	CASSQGGGNQPQHF
TRBV19	16	.	TRBD2	TRBJ2-7	TGTGCCAGTAGTATAGGGGGGACTAGCGGATACTACGAGCAGTACTTC	CASSIGGTSGYYEQYF
TRBV28	16	many	TRBD1	TRBJ2-5	TGTGCCAGCAGTTTCACCGGGACAGGATCCCAAGAGACCCAGTACTTC	CASSFTGTGSQETQYF
TRBV27	16	few	.	TRBJ2-3	TGTGCCAGCAGTGCCCCGACTAGTAATCCTACAGATACGCAGTATTTT	CASSAPTSNPTDTQYF
TRBV28	13	many	TRBD1	TRBJ1-2	TGTGCCAGCAGGTCGGGACAGGACTATGGCTACACCTTC	CASRSGQDYGYTF
TRBV29-1	15	few	.	TRBJ1-3	TGCAGCGTTGAGTTGTGGGGAAGCTCTGGAAACACCATATATTTT	CSVELWGSSGNTIYF
TRBV14	13	many	.	TRBJ2-5	TGTGCCAGCAGCCAAGATTTGGAAGAGACCCAGTACTTC	CASSQDLEETQYF
TRBV2	16	many	TRBD1	TRBJ1-1	TGTGCCAGCAGAGACCCTGGGACAGGGGTGTCCACTGAAGCTTTCTTT	CASRDPGTGVSTEAFF
TRBV20-1	14	few	TRBD2	TRBJ2-7	TGCAGTGCGACTAGCGGGAGGGGTCTGTCCGAGCAGTACTTC	CSATSGRGLSEQYF
TRBV20-1	13	.	.	TRBJ1-5	TGCAGTGCTGGAGATCCTGAGAATCAGCCCCAGCATTTT	CSAGDPENQPQHF
TRBV6-1	17	.	TRBD1	TRBJ1-1	TGTGCCAGCAGTGAAGCTGGGGACAGGGGGCTTTGGACTGAAGCTTTCTTT	CASSEAGDRGLWTEAFF
TRBV20-1	17	few	TRBD1	TRBJ1-5	TGCAGTGCTAGATCCCCAGGGGGGCTAGGGAGCAATCAGCCCCAGCATTTT	CSARSPGGLGSNQPQHF
TRBV13	16	.	.	TRBJ2-7	TGTGCCAGCAGCTTGAGCTCGGGATCCCCGTCCTACGAGCAGTACTTC	CASSLSSGSPSYEQYF
TRBV3-1	14	many	TRBD1	TRBJ1-2	TGTGCCAGCAGACCGACAGGGCCTGGCTATGGCTACACCTTC	CASRPTGPGYGYTF
TRBV10-2	12	many	.	TRBJ2-7	TGCGCCAGCAGCCGGGGAGGAGGCGAGCAGTACTTC	CASSRGGGEQYF
TRBV2	17	many	.	TRBJ2-2	TGTGCCAGCAGCCCCAACTTATTCCATGCGCTGACCGGGGAGCTGTTTTTT	CASSPNLFHALTGELFF
TRBV30	13	few	.	TRBJ2-7	TGTGCCTGGAAACACCACACGACCTACGAGCAGTACTTC	CAWKHHTTYEQYF
TRBV3-1	16	.	TRBD1	TRBJ1-6	TGTGCCAGCAGCCAAAGGACAGGCGCCAATAATTCACCCCTCCACTTT	CASSQRTGANNSPLHF
TRBV29-1	14	few	.	TRBJ2-7	TGCAGCGTTGTTAGGGTAGCGGAAACCTACGAGCAGTACTTC	CSVVRVAETYEQYF
TRBV5-1	17	many	TRBD2	TRBJ2-7	TGCGCCAGCAGCTTTTACCTGGGACTAGCGGGAGTAAACGAGCAGTACTTC	CASSFYLGLAGVNEQYF
TRBV2	15	.	.	TRBJ2-3	TGTGCCAGCAGTGAATTTCGCGGGAGCACAGATACGCAGTATTTT	CASSEFRGSTDTQYF
TRBV28	17	many	TRBD1	TRBJ1-5	TGTGCCAGCAGCCGCGGGACAGGGGGCTATGAGAGTCAGCCCCAGCATTTT	CASSRGTGGYESQPQHF
TRBV3-1	14	few	TRBD1	TRBJ2-7	TGTGCCAGCAGTCCGGGACAGGGGTTATTCGAGCAGTACTTC	CASSPGQGLFEQYF
TRBV6-2/TRBV6-3	17	once	TRBD2	TRBJ2-1	TGTGCCAGCAGTGAGGACCCACTAGCGGTCGACTACAATGAGCAGTTCTTC	CASSEDPLAVDYNEQFF
TRBV19	15	few	TRBD1	TRBJ1-2	TGTGCCAGCAAAAAAGGACAGGGCAGTAACTATGGCTACACCTTC	CASKKGQGSNYGYTF
TRBV3-1	15	.	.	TRBJ1-5	TGTGCCAGCAGCCCCTTCGGGTTTCAGAATCAGCCCCAGCATTTT	CASSPFGFQNQPQHF
TRBV28	15	.	TRBD2	TRBJ2-1	TGTGCCAGCAGGAAACTAGCGGGCCTGAGCGATGAGCAGTTCTTC	CASRKLAGLSDEQFF
TRBV7-9	16	.	.	TRBJ2-7	TGTGCCAGCAGCCGGATGAGGCTAGACTTCTCCTACGAGCAGTACTTC	CASSRMRLDFSYEQYF
TRBV7-2	14	.	.	TRBJ2-7	TGTGCCAGCAGCTTAATCGGCCCGGTGGGAGAGCAGTACTTC	CASSLIGPVGEQYF
TRBV5-1	14	many	TRBD1	TRBJ2-4	TGCGCCAGCAGCACCGACAGGGCGGTTGGCATTCAGTACTTC	CASSTDRAVGIQYF
TRBV12-3/TRBV12-4	14	many	.	TRBJ1-1	TGTGCCAGCGGGTACGAGGGAGCGAACACTGAAGCTTTCTTT	CASGYEGANTEAFF
TRBV6-1	14	many	TRBD1	TRBJ1-5	TGTGCCAGCAGTCAGACAGGGCGCAATCAGCCCCAGCATTTT	CASSQTGRNQPQHF